This section outlines one TCR beta chain sequence together with its context. This CDR3 has 12 residues. V was pared by 5 bases and J by 5 bases, with 9 bases between. Germline CDR1 SGHTA, CDR2 FQGNSA. Under the authors' procedure: Estimation of nucleated cell counts relied on the amplification of reference gene primers. Repertoires were generated with immunoSEQ multiplex PCR, while TCRdb's copy carries only in-frame clones and drops some. The V and J calls and clone size were taken over from that table, and D and trimming were inferred from the DNA. This table has fewer than 150,000 clones, around 88% appearing once. The entry originates in a study of blood T cell repertoires in COVID-19. Study in general: Sample material is recorded as cDNA or gDNA derived from T cells, B-cell-depleted T cells, or PBMCs.

The chain links TRBV7-2 to TRBJ1-2, with a possible D match to TRBD1 (6 bases). Source material: peripheral blood. The TCR was taken from a woman between 50 and 59 years old who had recovered from COVID-19. CDR3 residues: CASSMQGYGYTF. Written as DNA, the CDR3 is TGTGCCAGCAGCATGCAGGGGTATGGCTACACCTTC.